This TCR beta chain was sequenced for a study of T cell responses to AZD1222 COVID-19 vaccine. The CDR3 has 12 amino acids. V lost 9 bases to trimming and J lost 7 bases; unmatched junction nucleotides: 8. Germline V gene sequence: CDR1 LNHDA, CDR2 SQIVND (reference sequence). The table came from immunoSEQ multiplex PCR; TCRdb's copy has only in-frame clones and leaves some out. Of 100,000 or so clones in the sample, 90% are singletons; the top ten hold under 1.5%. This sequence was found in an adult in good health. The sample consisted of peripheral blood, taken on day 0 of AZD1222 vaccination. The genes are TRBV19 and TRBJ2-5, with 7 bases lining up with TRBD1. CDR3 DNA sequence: TGTGCCAGCGCGACAGGGACGGGGACCCAGTACTTC. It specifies CASATGTGTQYF.